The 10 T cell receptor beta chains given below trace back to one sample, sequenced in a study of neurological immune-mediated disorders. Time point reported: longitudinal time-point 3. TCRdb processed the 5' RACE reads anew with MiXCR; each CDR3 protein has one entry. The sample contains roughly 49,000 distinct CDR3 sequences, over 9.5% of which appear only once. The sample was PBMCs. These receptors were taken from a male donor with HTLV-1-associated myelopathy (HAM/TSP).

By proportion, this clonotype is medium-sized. The CDR3 region is CASSAAGDNQPQHF. DNA for the CDR3: TGTGCCAGCAGTGCTGCGGGCGACAATCAGCCCCAGCATTTT. This chain uses TRBV25-1 with TRBJ1-5; D is uncertain. Trimming took 4 bases from V and 3 from J, leaving 10 bases between them. Germline lookup yields CDR1 MGHDK and CDR2 SYGVNS. This CDR3 has 14 residues.

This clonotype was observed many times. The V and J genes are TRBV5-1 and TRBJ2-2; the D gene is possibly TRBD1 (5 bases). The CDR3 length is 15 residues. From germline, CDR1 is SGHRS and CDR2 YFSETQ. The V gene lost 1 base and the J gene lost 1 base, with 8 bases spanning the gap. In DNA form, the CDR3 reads TGCGCCAGCAGCTTGACAGGCTTGAACACCGGGGAGCTGTTTTTT. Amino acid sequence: CASSLTGLNTGELFF. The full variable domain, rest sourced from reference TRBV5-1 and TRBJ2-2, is KAGVTQTPRYLIKTRGQQVTLSCSPISGHRSVSWYQQTPGQGLQFLFEYFSETQRNKGNFPGRFSGRQFSNSRSEMNVSTLELGDSALYLCASSLTGLNTGELFFGEGSRLTVL.

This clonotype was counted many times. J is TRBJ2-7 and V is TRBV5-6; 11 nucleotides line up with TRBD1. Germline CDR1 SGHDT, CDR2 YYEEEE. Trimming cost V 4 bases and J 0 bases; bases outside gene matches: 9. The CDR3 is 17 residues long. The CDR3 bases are TGTGCCAGCAGCCCCTACCGGACAGGGGGCAGCTCCTACGAGCAGTACTTC. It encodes CASSPYRTGGSSYEQYF.

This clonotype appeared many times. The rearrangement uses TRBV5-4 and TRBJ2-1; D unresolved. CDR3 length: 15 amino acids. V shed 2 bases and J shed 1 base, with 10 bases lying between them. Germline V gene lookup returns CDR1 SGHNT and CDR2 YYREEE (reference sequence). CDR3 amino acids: CASSFGPSSYNEQFF. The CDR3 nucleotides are TGTGCCAGCAGCTTTGGCCCTTCTTCCTACAATGAGCAGTTCTTC.

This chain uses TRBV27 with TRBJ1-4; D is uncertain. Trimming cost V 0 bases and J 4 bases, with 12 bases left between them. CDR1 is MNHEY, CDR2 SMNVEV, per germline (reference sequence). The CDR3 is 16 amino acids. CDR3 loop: CASSLSGSVYNEKLFF. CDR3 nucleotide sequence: TGTGCCAGCAGTTTATCGGGTAGCGTCTATAATGAAAAACTGTTTTTT. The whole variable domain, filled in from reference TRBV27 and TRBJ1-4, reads EAQVTQNPRYLITVTGKKLTVTCSQNMNHEYMSWYRQDPGLGLRQIYYSMNVEVTDKGDVPEGYKVSRKEKRNFPLILESPSPNQTSLYFCASSLSGSVYNEKLFFGSGTQLSVL.

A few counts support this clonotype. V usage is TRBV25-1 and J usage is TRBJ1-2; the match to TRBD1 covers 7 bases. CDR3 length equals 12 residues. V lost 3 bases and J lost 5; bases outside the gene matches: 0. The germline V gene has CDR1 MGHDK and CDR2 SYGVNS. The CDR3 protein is CASSDRGYGYTF. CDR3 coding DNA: TGTGCCAGCAGTGACAGGGGGTATGGCTACACCTTC.

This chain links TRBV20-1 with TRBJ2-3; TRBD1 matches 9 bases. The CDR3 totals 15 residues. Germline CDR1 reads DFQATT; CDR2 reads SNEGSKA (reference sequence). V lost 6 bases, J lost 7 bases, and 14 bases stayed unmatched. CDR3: CSAPGTGKVTHTQYF. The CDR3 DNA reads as TGCAGTGCCCCGGGGACAGGGAAGGTGACACATACGCAGTATTTT.

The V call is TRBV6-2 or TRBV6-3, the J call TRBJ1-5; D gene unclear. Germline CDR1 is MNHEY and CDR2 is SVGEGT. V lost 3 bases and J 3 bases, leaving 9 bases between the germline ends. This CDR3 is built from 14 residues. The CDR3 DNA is TGTGCCAGCAGTTATTGGGATACCAATCAGCCCCAGCATTTT. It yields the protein CASSYWDTNQPQHF.

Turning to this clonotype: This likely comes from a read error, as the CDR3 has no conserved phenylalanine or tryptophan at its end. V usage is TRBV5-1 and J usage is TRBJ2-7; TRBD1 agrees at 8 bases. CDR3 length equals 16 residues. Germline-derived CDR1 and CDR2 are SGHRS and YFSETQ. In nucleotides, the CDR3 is TGCGCCAGCAGCTACGCTGGACAGGGATTAACCTACGCGCAGTACTTA. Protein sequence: CASSYAGQGLTYAQYL.

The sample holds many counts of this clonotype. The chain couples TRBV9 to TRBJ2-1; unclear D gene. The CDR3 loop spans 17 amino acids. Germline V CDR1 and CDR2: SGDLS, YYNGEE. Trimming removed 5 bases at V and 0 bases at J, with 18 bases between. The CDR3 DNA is TGTGCCAGCAGTCTCGACGGCGATCCCCTCTCCTACAATGAGCAGTTCTTC. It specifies CASSLDGDPLSYNEQFF.